This TCR beta chain stems from a study of shared clonotypes between healthy human individuals. On the study more broadly: CD4 naive and memory got three plates each, CD8 naive two, CD8 memory one.

Notes on the study in general: The represented genetic and exposure-history diversity was limited by the small number of donors. Sampling covered blood only; tissue repertoires likely differ.

Germline assignment: CDR1 LNHNV and CDR2 YYDKDF (reference sequence). V lost 0 bases and J 6 bases, leaving 10 bases between the germline ends. CDR3 length: 14 residues. Only in-frame clones appear in the TCRdb table, and some are missing; sequencing was by immunoSEQ multiplex PCR. Seen here are millions of clones, 85% to 95% observed once, and the top ten hold 0.39%. As concerns this clone: Its target is unknown.

J is TRBJ2-3 and V is TRBV15; D is undetermined. The specimen sequenced was naive CD4+ T cells from PBMCs. Regarding subset: CD45RA+ positively selected. The TCR sequence derives from a man between 18 and 35 years old in good health. Some clones in this sample may be carry-over from other donors' samples. CDR3 protein: CATSRDIGADTQYF. CDR3 in DNA: TGTGCCACCAGCAGAGATATAGGAGCCGATACGCAGTATTTT.